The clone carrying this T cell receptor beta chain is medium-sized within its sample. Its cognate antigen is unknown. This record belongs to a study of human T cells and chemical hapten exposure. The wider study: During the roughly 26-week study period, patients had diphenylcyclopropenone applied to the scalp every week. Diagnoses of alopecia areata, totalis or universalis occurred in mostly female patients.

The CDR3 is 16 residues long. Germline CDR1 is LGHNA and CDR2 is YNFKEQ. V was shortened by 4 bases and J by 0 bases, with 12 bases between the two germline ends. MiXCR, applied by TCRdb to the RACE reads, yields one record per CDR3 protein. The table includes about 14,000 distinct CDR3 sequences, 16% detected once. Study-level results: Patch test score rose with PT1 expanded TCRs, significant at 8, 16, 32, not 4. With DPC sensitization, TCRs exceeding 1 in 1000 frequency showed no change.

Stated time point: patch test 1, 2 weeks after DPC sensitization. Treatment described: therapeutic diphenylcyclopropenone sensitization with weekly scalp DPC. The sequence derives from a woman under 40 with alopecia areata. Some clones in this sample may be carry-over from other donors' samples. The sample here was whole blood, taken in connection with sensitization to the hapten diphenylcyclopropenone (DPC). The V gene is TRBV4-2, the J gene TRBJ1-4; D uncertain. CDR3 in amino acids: CASSPRVDATNEKLFF. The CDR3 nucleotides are TGTGCCAGCAGCCCAAGAGTGGATGCAACTAATGAAAAACTGTTTTTT.